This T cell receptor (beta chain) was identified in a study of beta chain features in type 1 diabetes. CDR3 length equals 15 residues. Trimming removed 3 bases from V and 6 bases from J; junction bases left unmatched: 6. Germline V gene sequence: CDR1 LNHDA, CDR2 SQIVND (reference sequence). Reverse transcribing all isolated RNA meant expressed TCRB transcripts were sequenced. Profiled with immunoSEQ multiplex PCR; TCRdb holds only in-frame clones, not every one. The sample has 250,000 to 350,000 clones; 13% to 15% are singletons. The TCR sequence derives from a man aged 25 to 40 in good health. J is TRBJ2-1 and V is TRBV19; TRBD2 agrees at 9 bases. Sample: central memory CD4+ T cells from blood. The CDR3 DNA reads TGTGCCAGTAGTATGTTAGCGGGAGCTTCCAATGAGCAGTTCTTC. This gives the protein CASSMLAGASNEQFF.